This note documents a single T cell receptor beta chain sequence. In this sample, this clonotype turned up a few times. No antigen is known for it. The record has no base qualities; no much larger clone is one base away. This sample was included in a study of T-cell reconstitution after alpha-beta-depleted transplantation in children (dated by TCRdb to about 2016). Study-wide context: T-cell immune reconstitution after TCRalphabeta/CD19-depleted allogeneic hematopoietic cell transplantation in children was quantitatively tracked in the study by means of TCR repertoire profiling.

The library was made by PCR. The data were produced on an Illumina HiSeq 2500. TCR library preparation used molecular barcoding, with unique molecular identifiers applied to normalize quantification of the TCRbeta repertoire. TCRdb trimmed public reads at Q25 via fastp, called clones via MiXCR and kept in-frame beta chains. One record per CDR3 amino acid sequence lists the most common genes and DNA. Counted in this sample were about 370,000 distinct CDR3 sequences; just over 20% of them appeared once. The biggest ten clones account for about 3.8% of the sample. Including cysteine and phenylalanine, the CDR3 has 16 amino acids. Just CDR3 DNA is preserved here, 48 bases in frame from base 1. CDR1 and CDR2, per the germline V gene (reference sequence), are DFQATT and SNEGSKA. Ends trimmed: V by 1 base, J by 0 bases; bases unmatched to a gene: 9.

The sequences come from PBMCs from the stem cell graft donor, collected from the stem cell graft. This chain joins TRBV20-1 to TRBJ2-7, and TRBD1 matches 7 of the central bases. This receptor was identified in a human donor who donated a stem cell graft to a child with acute myeloid leukemia. The nucleotide sequence is given as TGCAGTGCTAGAGGGCATCCCGGACAGGTCTCCTACGAGCAGTACTTC. This yields the protein CSARGHPGQVSYEQYF.